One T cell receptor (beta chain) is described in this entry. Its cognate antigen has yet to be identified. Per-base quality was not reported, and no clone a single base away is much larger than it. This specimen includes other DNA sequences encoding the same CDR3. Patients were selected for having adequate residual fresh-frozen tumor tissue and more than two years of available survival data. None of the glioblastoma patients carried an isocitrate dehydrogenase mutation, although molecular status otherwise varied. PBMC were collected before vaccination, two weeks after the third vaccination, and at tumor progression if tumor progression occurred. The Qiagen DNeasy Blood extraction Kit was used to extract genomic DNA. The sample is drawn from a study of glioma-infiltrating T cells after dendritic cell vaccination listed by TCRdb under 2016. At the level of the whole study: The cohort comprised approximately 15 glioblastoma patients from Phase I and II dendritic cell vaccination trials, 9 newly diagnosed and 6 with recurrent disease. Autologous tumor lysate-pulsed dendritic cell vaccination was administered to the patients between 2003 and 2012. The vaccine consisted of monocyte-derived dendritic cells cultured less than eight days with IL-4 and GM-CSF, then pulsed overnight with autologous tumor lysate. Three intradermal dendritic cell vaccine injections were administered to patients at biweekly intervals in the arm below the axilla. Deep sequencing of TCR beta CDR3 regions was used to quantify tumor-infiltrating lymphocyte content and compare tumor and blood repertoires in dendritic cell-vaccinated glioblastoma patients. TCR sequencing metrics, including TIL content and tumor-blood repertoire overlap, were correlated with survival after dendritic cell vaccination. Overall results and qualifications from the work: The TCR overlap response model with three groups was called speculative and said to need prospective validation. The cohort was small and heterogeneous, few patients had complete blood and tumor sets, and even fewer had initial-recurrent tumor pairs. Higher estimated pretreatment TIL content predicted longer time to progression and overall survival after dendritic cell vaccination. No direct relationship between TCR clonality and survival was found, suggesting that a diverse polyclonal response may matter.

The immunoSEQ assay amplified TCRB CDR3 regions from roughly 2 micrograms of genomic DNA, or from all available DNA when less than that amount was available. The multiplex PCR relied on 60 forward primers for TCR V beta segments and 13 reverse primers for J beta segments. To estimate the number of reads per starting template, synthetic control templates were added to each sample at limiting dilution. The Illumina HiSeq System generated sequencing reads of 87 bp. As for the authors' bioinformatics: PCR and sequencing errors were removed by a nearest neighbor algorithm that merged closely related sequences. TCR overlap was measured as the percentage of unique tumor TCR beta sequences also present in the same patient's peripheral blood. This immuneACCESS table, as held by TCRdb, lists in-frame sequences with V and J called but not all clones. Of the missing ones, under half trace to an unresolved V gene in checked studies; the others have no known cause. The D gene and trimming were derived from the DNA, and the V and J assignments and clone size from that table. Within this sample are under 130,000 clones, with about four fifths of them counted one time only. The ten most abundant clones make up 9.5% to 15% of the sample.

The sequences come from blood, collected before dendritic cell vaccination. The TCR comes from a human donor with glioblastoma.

The DNA is as follows: TGTGCCAGCAGCCTACAGGGTTCAGATGGCTACACCTTC. This yields the protein CASSLQGSDGYTF. Recombination linked TRBV7-9 to TRBJ1-2; the D region possibly corresponds to TRBD1 (6 bases align). V is clipped by 5 bases and J by 6 bases, and the sequence between their germline boundaries is 13 bases long. The CDR3 runs 13 residues from the cysteine to the phenylalanine. Only CDR3 DNA remains: 39 bases, in frame from the first base. From a lookup of the germline V gene (reference sequence), CDR1 and CDR2 are SEHNR and FQNEAQ. The CDR3, completed at both ends by the reference TRBV7-9 and TRBJ1-2 genes, gives the full variable domain DTGVSQNPRHKITKRGQNVTFRCDPISEHNRLYWYRQTLGQGPEFLTYFQNEAQLEKSRLLSDRFSAERPKGSFSTLEIQRTEQGDSAMYLCASSLQGSDGYTFGSGTRLTVV.